The table lists the clone carrying this TCR beta chain with many counts. V lost 4 bases and J lost 0, with 10 bases in between. The length of the CDR3 is 14 residues. Germline CDR1 and CDR2: MNHEY and SVGEGT. This entry comes from a study of blood T cells in healthy people across ages. Sample-barcoded 5' priming and a J-beta primer mix drove a second PCR of 7 to 11 cycles. TCRdb fed the 5' RACE reads into MiXCR, producing one record per CDR3 protein. This table has 650,000 to 700,000 distinct CDR3 sequences, roughly 30% appearing once. This chain uses TRBV6-2 or TRBV6-3 with TRBJ2-7, with a tentative D call TRBD2 (5 bases). Specimen: blood. This receptor was identified in a woman over 75 in good health. The CDR3 DNA reads TGTGCCAGCAGTTCCAGCGGCAACTCCTACGAGCAGTACTTC. This sequence encodes CASSSSGNSYEQYF.